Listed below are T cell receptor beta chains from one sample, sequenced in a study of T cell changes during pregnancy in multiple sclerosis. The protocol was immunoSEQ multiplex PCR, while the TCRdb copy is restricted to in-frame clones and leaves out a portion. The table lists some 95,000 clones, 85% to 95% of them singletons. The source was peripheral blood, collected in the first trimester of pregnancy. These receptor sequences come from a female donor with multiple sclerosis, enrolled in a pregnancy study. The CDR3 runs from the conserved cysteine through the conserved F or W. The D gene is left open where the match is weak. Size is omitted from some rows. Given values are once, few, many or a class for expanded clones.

CASSQVPSGTSYEQYF TGCGCCAGCAGCCAAGTTCCTAGCGGGACCTCCTACGAGCAGTACTTC TRBV4-1 NA TRBJ2-7 TRBD2
CAWSTGGETQYF TGTGCCTGGAGTACGGGAGGGGAGACCCAGTACTTC TRBV30 NA TRBJ2-5 TRBD2
CASSLSSGPRSEQFF TGTGCCAGCAGCTTGAGTAGCGGCCCACGATCTGAGCAGTTCTTC TRBV7-9 NA TRBJ2-1 NA
CASSSRTGPSYEQYF TGTGCCAGCAGCTCCCGGACAGGGCCCTCCTACGAGCAGTACTTC TRBV11-2 NA TRBJ2-7 TRBD1
CASSLEGRYEQYF TGTGCCAGCAGCTTAGAGGGTCGCTACGAGCAGTACTTC TRBV7-3 NA TRBJ2-7 NA
CASSYSRSGSTDTQYF TGTGCCAGCAGTTACTCGAGGAGTGGTAGCACAGATACGCAGTATTTT TRBV6-6 NA TRBJ2-3 NA
CASESGRAYNEQFF TGTGCCAGTGAAAGCGGGAGGGCCTACAATGAGCAGTTCTTC TRBV19 NA TRBJ2-1 TRBD2
CASSIRTGSGNTIYF TGTGCCAGCAGCATACGGACAGGGTCTGGAAACACCATATATTTT TRBV7-2 NA TRBJ1-3 TRBD1
CASSAPGEGKLFF TGTGCCAGCAGCGCCCCAGGGGAGGGAAAACTGTTTTTT TRBV9 NA TRBJ1-4 NA
CASSWGTSRSYEQYF TGTGCCAGTAGTTGGGGAACTAGCCGCTCCTACGAGCAGTACTTC TRBV19 NA TRBJ2-7 NA
CASSPTSGIGGTDTQYF TGTGCCAGTAGTCCCACTAGCGGGATTGGGGGCACAGATACGCAGTATTTT TRBV19 NA TRBJ2-3 TRBD2
CASSPDEAGPYNEQFF TGCGCCAGCAGCCCGGACGAGGCGGGACCCTACAATGAGCAGTTCTTC TRBV5-1 NA TRBJ2-1 NA
CAWSVFAAGGNYGYTF TGTGCCTGGAGTGTATTCGCGGCAGGGGGAAACTATGGCTACACCTTC TRBV30 NA TRBJ1-2 TRBD1
CASSLASGGTGLRLLFF TGTGCCAGCAGTTTAGCTTCAGGCGGGACAGGGTTACGGCTGTTGTTTTTT TRBV28 NA TRBJ1-4 TRBD1
CASSLGTSGSNEQFF TGCGCCAGCAGCTTGGGGACTAGCGGGAGTAACGAGCAGTTCTTC TRBV5-1 NA TRBJ2-1 TRBD2
CASSPWTGGTEAFF TGTGCCAGCAGTCCCTGGACAGGGGGCACTGAAGCTTTCTTT TRBV6-5 NA TRBJ1-1 TRBD1
CASSLPTRGHQLKTQYF TGTGCCAGCAGCTTACCGACCAGGGGACACCAGCTGAAGACCCAGTACTTC TRBV7-6 NA TRBJ2-5 NA
CASSVVGIGEAFF TGTGCCAGCAGTGTAGTCGGGATCGGTGAAGCTTTCTTT TRBV9 few TRBJ1-1 NA
CASRQGQENTEAFF TGTGCCAGCAGACAGGGACAGGAGAACACTGAAGCTTTCTTT TRBV7-9 NA TRBJ1-1 TRBD1
CASSTRDRGVNEQFF TGTGCCAGTAGTACTCGGGACAGGGGAGTCAATGAGCAGTTCTTC TRBV19 NA TRBJ2-1 TRBD1
CATTSGLGGKTQYF TGTGCCACGACCTCAGGGCTGGGGGGAAAGACCCAGTACTTC TRBV28 once TRBJ2-5 NA
CASSDFARALADNEQFF TGTGCCAGCAGTGACTTTGCGAGGGCCCTGGCTGACAATGAGCAGTTCTTC TRBV2 NA TRBJ2-1 NA
CAISSLTGQGETQYF TGTGCCATCAGTTCTTTGACAGGGCAAGGGGAGACCCAGTACTTC TRBV10-3 NA TRBJ2-5 TRBD1
CASSYLPPTGLNTEAFF TGTGCCAGCAGTTACCTTCCACCGACAGGGCTGAACACTGAAGCTTTCTTT TRBV27 NA TRBJ1-1 TRBD1
CASSIAGTSGELFF TGTGCCAGTAGTATAGCCGGGACTTCCGGGGAGCTGTTTTTT TRBV19 NA TRBJ2-2 NA
CASSPWDSDYGYTF TGTGCCAGCTCACCGTGGGACAGTGACTATGGCTACACCTTC TRBV18 NA TRBJ1-2 TRBD1
CASSPQKQTRGLYEQYF TGTGCCAGCTCACCGCAGAAGCAGACAAGGGGGTTATACGAGCAGTACTTC TRBV18 NA TRBJ2-7 NA
CASRSTGELFF TGTGCCAGCAGGTCAACCGGGGAGCTGTTTTTT TRBV4-2 NA TRBJ2-2 NA
CASSPLGGPNTGELFF TGTGCCAGCTCACCACTAGGGGGCCCGAACACCGGGGAGCTGTTTTTT TRBV18 once TRBJ2-2 TRBD1
CASSSPQRVNEQFF TGTGCCAGCAGCTCACCTCAACGGGTCAATGAGCAGTTCTTC TRBV7-9 NA TRBJ2-1 NA
CASSAQGATNEKLFF TGTGCCAGCAGTGCACAGGGGGCAACTAATGAAAAACTGTTTTTT TRBV2 few TRBJ1-4 TRBD1